This T cell receptor beta chain was identified during a study of patients and donors after allogeneic stem cell transplantation. The length of the CDR3 is 14 residues. CDR1 and CDR2 (germline): SQVTM, ANQGSEA. V lost 2 bases and J 5 bases, leaving 13 bases between the germline ends. TCRdb ran MiXCR on the RT-PCR reads and lists one entry per CDR3 protein. The sample includes approximately 150,000 distinct CDR3 sequences, 30% of them seen just once. What was sequenced was blood, either unsorted or a sorted T cell fraction (not recorded which). The sequence derives from a human donor who was either an allogeneic HSCT recipient or a stem cell or donor lymphocyte infusion donor (not recorded which). It is not recorded whose cells these are; they may come from a transplant donor. This sequence joins TRBV29-1 and TRBJ2-1; D not resolved. CDR3 nucleotide sequence: TGCAGCGTTGAATCCCTCAGCTGGGACAATGAGCAGTTCTTC. It is translated as CSVESLSWDNEQFF.